This T cell receptor (beta chain) was sequenced in a study of cytomegalovirus exposure and HLA in healthy donors. Overall study: Across more than 350 genotyped donors, 81% landed in the Caucasian-associated ancestry cluster.

The PCR employed 60 Vbeta primers together with 13 Jbeta primers. The method was immunoSEQ multiplex PCR; TCRdb's version includes in-frame clones alone and lacks a portion of them. There are some 150,000 clones in the sample; approximately 80% occur only once, and 0.77% lies in the top ten. Whole-study findings and limits: Trimming of TCR beta V- and J-genes showed a link, identified in a later analysis, to a missense DCLRE1C variant. A later examination showed that TCR association rates differed by HLA locus, with DRB1 most and HLA-C fewest. A later analysis found common viral pathogens apparently linked to several of the most significant clusters.

This clone was found a few times. Its antigen remains unknown. The receptor was isolated from a woman aged 18-29 years in good health and CMV-seronegative. The specimen was PBMCs.

CDR3 sequence reads: CASGIGHPSTDTQYF. The DNA for the CDR3 is TGTGCCAGCGGAATCGGACATCCAAGCACAGATACGCAGTATTTT. V and J are TRBV6-1 and TRBJ2-3, with a weak D call TRBD1 (5 bases). CDR1 MNHNS and CDR2 SASEGT come from the germline V gene. This CDR3 has 15 amino acids. Deletions cut 8 bases from V and 0 bases from J, with 15 bases between.